The 2 T cell receptor beta chains below were found in one sample sequenced in a study of T cells in Graves' hyperthyroidism and ophthalmopathy. Amplification of TCR beta CDR3 regions used RNA as the template. A first-round RT-PCR of the TCR CDR3 used the HTBI primer set. TCRdb re-called the multiplex PCR reads with MiXCR, one entry per CDR3 protein. This sample has fewer than 550,000 distinct CDR3 sequences, with approximately 25% found just once. The sample was blood. Receptors originate from a woman in her twenties or thirties with Graves' ophthalmopathy.

This clonotype has more than one count but fewer than ten. This chain uses TRBV10-1 with TRBJ1-5; tentatively, D is TRBD1 (5 bases). The V gene lost 6 bases and the J gene lost 7 bases, with 16 bases spanning the gap. Germline V lookup: CDR1 WNHNN, CDR2 SYGVQD (reference sequence). The CDR3 has 14 residues. In DNA, the CDR3 is TGCGCCAGCAGCGACGGGGGGACGGGGCAGCCCCAGCATTTT. Protein: CASSDGGTGQPQHF.

This sequence joins TRBV5-1 and TRBJ1-1; D not certain. V was clipped by 4 bases and J by 6 bases, with 16 bases between them. The CDR3 runs 14 residues. The germline CDR1 and CDR2 sequences are SGHRS and YFSETQ. The CDR3 nucleotides read TGCGCCAGCAGCCCACGAGGCGGTTTCCCTGAAGCTTTCTTT. Protein: CASSPRGGFPEAFF.